Below, 25 T cell receptor beta chains from the same sample are listed, as sequenced in a study of cytomegalovirus exposure and HLA in healthy donors. With 60 Vbeta and 13 Jbeta primers, the PCR was carried out. Some clones are missing from TCRdb's copy, which holds only in-frame ones; the method was immunoSEQ multiplex PCR. The profile shows over 110,000 clones, 82% of them singletons. The sample was PBMCs. Receptors originate from a male donor in good health and CMV-seronegative.

V and J are TRBV21-1 and TRBJ2-6; TRBD1 is the table's D call, not checked against the DNA. TRBV21-1 is flagged as a pseudogene. The CDR3 consists of 16 residues. The CDR3 DNA reads TGTGCCAGCAGCATGGGACAAAGCTCTGGGGCCAACGTCCTGACTTTC. Translating it yields CASSMGQSSGANVLTF.

The V gene is TRBV6-5, the J gene TRBJ2-1; D gene unclear. This CDR3 has 13 amino acids. Germline V gene sequence: CDR1 MNHEY, CDR2 SVGAGI. The germline V and J ends were trimmed by 4 bases and 8 bases, with 12 bases remaining between them. The CDR3 protein is CASSSSRLHEQFF. The CDR3 nucleotides are TGTGCCAGCAGTTCCTCGAGACTCCATGAGCAGTTCTTC.

This clone has more than one count but fewer than ten. The chain joins TRBV6-6 to TRBJ1-4; 10 bases match TRBD1. The CDR3 sequence is 16 residues long. The V and J ends lost 4 bases and 2 bases, in that order; junction bases with no gene match: 4. CDR1 and CDR2 (germline): MNHNY, SVGAGI (reference sequence). CDR3 region: CASSSQDRGTNEKLFF. The CDR3 bases are TGTGCCAGCAGTTCCCAGGACAGGGGGACTAATGAAAAACTGTTTTTT.

The chain combines TRBV28 with TRBJ2-5, with TRBD2 matching 8 bases. The germline CDR1 and CDR2 sequences are MDHEN and SYDVKM. The CDR3 extends over 15 amino acids. Unmatched junction bases numbered 12, after V lost 7 bases and J lost 5 bases. Here the CDR3 DNA reads TGTGCCAGCATATCAGCGGGAGTATGGGAGGAGACCCAGTACTTC. Translation: CASISAGVWEETQYF.

CDR3 sequence (DNA): TGTGCCAGCAGCCCTACGAGAAGCGGGGAGCTGTTTTTT. It encodes CASSPTRSGELFF. The chain is built from TRBV9 and TRBJ2-2; no firm D call. V lost 4 bases and J 7 bases, leaving 11 bases between the germline ends. This CDR3 is built from 13 residues. Germline CDR1 is SGDLS and CDR2 is YYNGEE.

The chain is built from TRBV9 and TRBJ2-7; 8 bases align to TRBD2. This CDR3 has 13 residues. CDR1 SGDLS and CDR2 YYNGEE come from the germline V gene. Trimming took 3 bases from V and 3 from J; bases not matched to a gene: 2. CDR3 amino acids: CASSGTSGYEQYF. The CDR3 nucleotides are TGTGCCAGCAGCGGCACTAGCGGCTACGAGCAGTACTTC.

The chain is built from TRBV7-9 and TRBJ1-2, with no clear D. In germline, CDR1 is SEHNR, CDR2 FQNEAQ (reference sequence). CDR3 length: 15 residues. Trimming removed 9 bases at V and 4 bases at J, with 21 bases between. The CDR3 here is CASALSQAQSYGYTF. In DNA, the CDR3 is TGTGCCAGTGCCCTCTCGCAGGCCCAATCCTATGGCTACACCTTC. The complete variable domain, with remaining parts taken from reference TRBV7-9 and TRBJ1-2, reads DTGVSQNPRHKITKRGQNVTFRCDPISEHNRLYWYRQTLGQGPEFLTYFQNEAQLEKSRLLSDRFSAERPKGSFSTLEIQRTEQGDSAMYLCASALSQAQSYGYTFGSGTRLTVV.

The rearrangement uses TRBV28 and TRBJ2-1, with 9 bases fitting TRBD1. Germline lookup yields CDR1 MDHEN and CDR2 SYDVKM. V lost 3 bases to trimming and J lost 3 bases; unmatched junction nucleotides: 6. CDR3 length equals 16 residues. CDR3 protein: CASSLPGQGNYNEQFF. Here the CDR3 DNA reads TGTGCCAGCAGTTTGCCGGGACAGGGTAACTACAATGAGCAGTTCTTC.

The chain recombines TRBV5-6 with TRBJ2-1; D is unresolved. Germline V gene lookup returns CDR1 SGHDT and CDR2 YYEEEE. V was pared by 0 bases and J by 6 bases, with 4 bases between. The CDR3 covers 12 residues. The CDR3 spells CASSLGANEQFF. CDR3 DNA: TGTGCCAGCAGCTTGGGGGCCAATGAGCAGTTCTTC.

The chain combines TRBV15 with TRBJ1-1; D is unclear. From germline, CDR1 is LNHNV and CDR2 YYDKDF (reference sequence). CDR3 size: 11 residues. The V and J ends lost 11 bases and 1 base respectively, with 8 bases between them. The CDR3: CAPLRNTEAFF. The CDR3 DNA reads TGTGCCCCCCTTAGGAACACTGAAGCTTTCTTT. Looking up the rest from reference TRBV15 and TRBJ1-1 gives the full variable domain: DAMVIQNPRYQVTQFGKPVTLSCSQTLNHNVMYWYQQKSSQAPKLLFHYYDKDFNNEADTPDNFQSRRPNTSFCFLDIRSPGLGDTAMYLCAPLRNTEAFFGQGTRLTVV.

The chain recombines TRBV9 with TRBJ2-3, with 8 positions matching TRBD2. Germline V lookup: CDR1 SGDLS, CDR2 YYNGEE. The CDR3 extends over 16 amino acids. V shed 2 bases, J shed 4 bases, and the junction held 9 bases outside the gene matches. For the CDR3, the DNA is TGTGCCAGCAGCGTCTTAGCGGGGAGGGGAGCAGATACGCAGTATTTT. Protein sequence: CASSVLAGRGADTQYF.

This clone was counted only a few times. The rearrangement joins TRBV19 to TRBJ2-5, with TRBD2 identical over 8 bases. Germline CDR1 and CDR2: LNHDA and SQIVND (reference sequence). CDR3 length equals 18 residues. V was pared by 0 bases and J by 2 bases, with 11 bases of the junction left unmatched. CDR3 in amino acids: CASSIEYREGEDQETQYF. The CDR3 DNA is TGTGCCAGTAGTATAGAGTACCGGGAGGGGGAAGATCAAGAGACCCAGTACTTC.

V gene TRBV9 combines with J gene TRBJ2-1; D not resolved. The ends were cut back, 0 bases at V and 5 bases at J, with 9 bases in the middle. This CDR3 has 14 residues. The germline CDR1 and CDR2 sequences are SGDLS and YYNGEE. CDR3 nucleotide sequence: TGTGCCAGCAGCGTAGACCCCGTAGACAATGAGCAGTTCTTC. Encoded protein: CASSVDPVDNEQFF.

V gene TRBV9 combines with J gene TRBJ2-2; D is ambiguous. There are 14 residues in the CDR3. Per germline, CDR1 SGDLS and CDR2 YYNGEE. Trimming shortened V by 3 bases and J by 6 bases, and 12 bases separated the two germline ends. As DNA, the CDR3 is TGTGCCAGCAGCGCCCCTGAGTTTGCCGGGGAGCTGTTTTTT. It yields the protein CASSAPEFAGELFF.

The rearrangement links TRBV19 to TRBJ1-1; 8 positions agree with TRBD1. The CDR3 covers 13 residues. Germline CDR1 and CDR2: LNHDA and SQIVND (reference sequence). V was clipped by 10 bases and J by 0 bases; unmatched bases: 4. This CDR3 is CATTGGMNTEAFF. CDR3 coding DNA: TGTGCCACCACAGGGGGTATGAACACTGAAGCTTTCTTT.

The chain recombines TRBV28 with TRBJ1-4, with D unresolved. There are 11 residues in the CDR3. V was trimmed by 3 bases and J by 17 bases, leaving 13 bases between them. Germline loops: CDR1 MDHEN, CDR2 SYDVKM. The CDR3 bases are TGTGCCAGCAGTTTGTACGGCCTACTATTTTTT. Translating gives CASSLYGLLFF.

The rearrangement links TRBV11-2 to TRBJ2-7; a possible D gene is TRBD2 (7 bases). The V gene lost 0 bases and the J gene lost 3 bases, with 12 bases spanning the gap. The CDR3 runs to 15 residues. Germline-derived CDR1 and CDR2 are SGHAT and FQNNGV. For the CDR3, the DNA is TGTGCCAGCAGCTTAGATGGGGGGGCAGGCTACGAGCAGTACTTC. Amino acid sequence: CASSLDGGAGYEQYF.

This chain connects TRBV11-1 to TRBJ2-7; tentatively, D is TRBD2 (5 bases). V shed 6 bases and J shed 0 bases, with 15 bases lying between them. The CDR3 is made up of 15 amino acids. Germline lookup yields CDR1 SGHAT and CDR2 FQDESV (reference sequence). CDR3 protein: CASSNVGGPSYEQYF. Written as DNA, the CDR3 is TGTGCCAGCAGTAACGTGGGCGGGCCCTCCTACGAGCAGTACTTC.

CDR3 bases: TGTGCCAGCAGCCTACTAGCGGGAGTCGATGAGCAGTTCTTC. It translates to CASSLLAGVDEQFF. The V and J genes are TRBV6-5 and TRBJ2-1; TRBD2 aligns across 11 bases. V trimming: 6 bases; J trimming: 8 bases; junction bases outside the gene matches: 6. The CDR3 contains 14 residues. CDR1 is MNHEY and CDR2 is SVGAGI in the germline V gene.

This clone has only one observation. V gene TRBV7-2 combines with J gene TRBJ1-4; D is undetermined. This CDR3 has 14 residues. The V end lost 5 bases, the J end lost 8 bases, and 15 bases lay between the germline ends. Germline V gene sequence: CDR1 SGHTA, CDR2 FQGNSA. CDR3 sequence: CASSNPVVREKLFF. CDR3 nucleotides: TGTGCCAGCAGCAACCCCGTAGTACGGGAAAAACTGTTTTTT.

The chain uses TRBV4-1 and TRBJ2-5; D uncertain. Trimming pared 0 bases from V and 4 bases from J, leaving 6 bases between. There are 13 residues in the CDR3. Germline-derived CDR1 and CDR2 are MGHRA and YSYEKL. CDR3 protein: CASSQDHSETQYF. The CDR3 DNA follows: TGCGCCAGCAGCCAAGATCATTCAGAGACCCAGTACTTC.

The rearrangement links TRBV5-5 to TRBJ1-2; a weak D match, TRBD1 (5 bases). V lost 0 bases and J 5 bases, leaving 14 bases between the germline ends. The CDR3 extends over 15 amino acids. The V gene's germline CDR1 is SGHKS and CDR2 YYEKEE (reference sequence). This CDR3 is CASSLEGIVWYGYTF. CDR3 coding DNA: TGTGCCAGCAGCTTGGAGGGGATTGTCTGGTATGGCTACACCTTC. Supplemented by reference TRBV5-5 and TRBJ1-2, the full variable domain reads DAGVTQSPTHLIKTRGQQVTLRCSPISGHKSVSWYQQVLGQGPQFIFQYYEKEERGRGNFPDRFSARQFPNYSSELNVNALLLGDSALYLCASSLEGIVWYGYTFGSGTRLTVV.

This clone was observed a single time. The CDR3 loop is CASSPSGRAYNEQFF. CDR3 bases: TGTGCCAGCAGCCCTAGCGGGAGGGCTTACAATGAGCAGTTCTTC. J is TRBJ2-1 and V is TRBV7-9; 12 positions match TRBD2. With V trimmed by 5 bases and J by 4 bases, 3 bases remained unmatched. Germline V gene lookup returns CDR1 SEHNR and CDR2 FQNEAQ (reference sequence). CDR3 length equals 15 residues.

This rearrangement joins TRBV7-3 to TRBJ2-5; 7 nucleotides match TRBD2. V dropped 5 bases and J dropped 2; count of bases not matched to a gene: 5. Germline V gene sequence: CDR1 SGHTA, CDR2 FQGTGA. The CDR3 length is 14 residues. The CDR3 nucleotides read TGTGCCAGCAGCCTATCTAGCGGACAAGAGACCCAGTACTTC. Translation: CASSLSSGQETQYF.

The V call is TRBV27, the J call TRBJ2-7; D gene uncertain. The CDR3 has 14 amino acids. The germline V gene encodes CDR1 MNHEY and CDR2 SMNVEV (reference sequence). The V end was cut by 4 bases, the J end by 1 base, with 11 bases between. The CDR3 protein is CASSSRSTSYEQYF. The CDR3 bases are TGTGCCAGCAGTTCCCGGAGTACTTCCTACGAGCAGTACTTC.